This is a list of T cell receptor beta chains from one sample in a study of CD8 T cells in ankylosing spondylitis. MiXCR, applied by TCRdb to the 5' RACE reads, yields one record per CDR3 protein. Of approximately 150,000 distinct CDR3 sequences in the sample, about a third were seen once. The specimen was synovial fluid, either unsorted or a sorted T cell fraction (not recorded which). Every receptor here comes from a male donor with ankylosing spondylitis. Both conserved end residues are part of each CDR3. A D gene is named only where the DNA matches it firmly. Clone size is stated in some rows and not others, as once, few, many or a class when expanded.

J,V,size,D,length,DNA,CDR3
TRBJ2-7,TRBV7-8,NA,NA,14,TGTGCCAGCAGCTTAGGGGCGCACTCCTACGAGCAGTACTTC,CASSLGAHSYEQYF
TRBJ2-7,TRBV5-1,NA,NA,13,TGCGCCAGCAGCTTGGCCTCACTTTACGAGCAGTACTTC,CASSLASLYEQYF
TRBJ2-1,TRBV6-2/TRBV6-3,NA,NA,15,TGTGCCAGCACCCCAGTTGGGAGGACGGAGAATGAGCAGTTCTTC,CASTPVGRTENEQFF
TRBJ2-7,TRBV28,NA,NA,13,TGTGCCAGCATGGCACTGAGCTCCTACGAGCAGTACTTC,CASMALSSYEQYF
TRBJ2-7,TRBV5-6,few,TRBD2,16,TGTGCCAGCAGCCCGATGGCTAGCGGGGCCCTTTACGAGCAGTACTTC,CASSPMASGALYEQYF
TRBJ1-1,TRBV6-5,NA,TRBD1,11,TGTGCCAGCACTGGAGGACAGGGGGCTTTCTTT,CASTGGQGAFF
TRBJ2-2,TRBV12-3/TRBV12-4,NA,NA,16,TGTGCCAGCAGTATTCCGGGACTTATGAACACCGGGGAGCTGTTTTTT,CASSIPGLMNTGELFF
TRBJ1-5,TRBV28,few,NA,15,TGTGCCAGCAGTTTACAGCCAGGGGGCAATCAGCCCCAGCATTTT,CASSLQPGGNQPQHF
TRBJ2-7,TRBV5-1,NA,NA,16,TGCGCCAGCAGCGGATTACTAGCACGAGACTCCTACGAGCAGTACTTC,CASSGLLARDSYEQYF
TRBJ2-7,TRBV12-3/TRBV12-4,NA,NA,15,TGTGCCAGCAGTTTAGAGTCGCACGCCTCCTACGAGCAGTACTTC,CASSLESHASYEQYF
TRBJ2-7,TRBV20-1,many,NA,12,TGCAGTGCTAGGGCCGGCGGAGGCGAGCAGTACTTC,CSARAGGGEQYF
TRBJ1-6,TRBV18,NA,NA,15,TGTGCCAGCTCATCCGGGCCAGGGCAAAATTCACCCCTCCACTTT,CASSSGPGQNSPLHF
TRBJ1-5,TRBV28,NA,NA,16,TGTGCCAGCAGAGGGGGGGGGCGTCAGAACAATCAGCCCCAGCATTTT,CASRGGGRQNNQPQHF
TRBJ2-1,TRBV10-1,many,NA,11,TGCGCCAGCAGTGAGGCCAATGAGCAGTTCTTC,CASSEANEQFF
TRBJ2-2,TRBV15,few,NA,14,TGTGCCACCAGCAGAGATAGGAACACCGGGGAGCTGTTTTTT,CATSRDRNTGELFF
TRBJ1-3,TRBV5-1,NA,TRBD1,17,TGCGCCAGCAGCTTCGGCCGTCCGGGACAGCCTGGAAACACCATATATTTT,CASSFGRPGQPGNTIYF
TRBJ2-7,TRBV7-2,NA,NA,13,TGTGCCAGCAGCACCCGAGGGCGCTACGAGCAGTACTTC,CASSTRGRYEQYF
TRBJ1-2,TRBV15,many,NA,12,TGTGCCACCAGCACAAACAGGGTGGGCTACACCTTC,CATSTNRVGYTF
TRBJ1-5,TRBV6-2/TRBV6-3,NA,NA,12,TGTGCCAGCAGACAGATTAATCAGCCCCAGCATTTT,CASRQINQPQHF
TRBJ2-1,TRBV5-5,NA,NA,15,TGTGCCAGCAGCTCGACTAGGGGCTCCTACAATGAGCAGTTCTTC,CASSSTRGSYNEQFF
TRBJ1-2,TRBV12-3/TRBV12-4,few,NA,12,TGTGCCAGCAGCCAAGAGGAGACTGGCTACACCTTC,CASSQEETGYTF
TRBJ1-2,TRBV18,few,NA,14,TGTGCCAGCTCACCGCCACAGAGGAGTGATGGCTACACCTTC,CASSPPQRSDGYTF
TRBJ1-5,TRBV24-1,NA,NA,19,TGTGCCACCAGTGATTTGGGGGATGAGGGGCGGTTCGTCAATCAGCCCCAGCATTTT,CATSDLGDEGRFVNQPQHF
TRBJ2-3,TRBV5-4,NA,NA,15,TGTGCCAGCAGCTTATCGCGGGGTAGCACAGATACGCAGTATTTT,CASSLSRGSTDTQYF
TRBJ2-1,TRBV9,NA,TRBD2,16,TGTGCCAGCAGCGTAGCTGCCAGCGGGGGTAACAATGAGCAGTTCTTC,CASSVAASGGNNEQFF
TRBJ2-1,TRBV10-1,once,TRBD2,14,TGCGCCAGCAGCCCCAGCGGGGCGTACAATGAGCAGTTCTTC,CASSPSGAYNEQFF
TRBJ2-1,TRBV4-2,NA,TRBD2,18,TGTGCCAGCAGCCAAGGGACTCCGGGACTAGCGGGACTTGTTGAGCAGTTCTTC,CASSQGTPGLAGLVEQFF
TRBJ2-5,TRBV9,few,TRBD2,15,TGTGCCAGCAGCGTGACGGGGGGATGGCCAGAGACCCAGTACTTC,CASSVTGGWPETQYF
TRBJ1-2,TRBV30,few,NA,13,TGTGCCTGGAGTACTACTGACTTGGGGGGCTACACCTTC,CAWSTTDLGGYTF
TRBJ2-7,TRBV20-1,NA,TRBD2,14,TGCAGTGCTAGATTAGCGGGAGCGGGAGACGAGCAGTACTTC,CSARLAGAGDEQYF
TRBJ2-1,TRBV7-9,NA,NA,16,TGTGCCAGCAGCTTTCCTAGACAGCACCTATACAATGAGCAGTTCTTC,CASSFPRQHLYNEQFF
TRBJ2-1,TRBV7-9,NA,NA,15,TGTGCCAGCAGCCTCGGCGGCGTCATCTACAATGAGCAGTTCTTC,CASSLGGVIYNEQFF
TRBJ1-1,TRBV5-5,NA,NA,15,TGTGCCAGCAGCTTCCTGCTAGGGCGAGACACTGAAGCTTTCTTT,CASSFLLGRDTEAFF
TRBJ2-3,TRBV12-3/TRBV12-4,NA,NA,11,TGTGCCAGCAGTCAGGAGGATACGCAGTATTTT,CASSQEDTQYF
TRBJ2-7,TRBV4-2,few,TRBD2,16,TGTGCCAGCAGCACTCGCGGTCCTAGCGGGACCCACGAGCAGTACTTC,CASSTRGPSGTHEQYF
TRBJ2-5,TRBV11-2,NA,NA,14,TGTGCCAGCAGCTCGAAATCTAGCGTGCAGACCCAGTACTTC,CASSSKSSVQTQYF
TRBJ1-3,TRBV20-1,NA,NA,12,TGCAGTGTTGTGACAGACGGAAACACCATATATTTT,CSVVTDGNTIYF
TRBJ1-4,TRBV4-1,few,NA,16,TGCGCCAGCAGTCAGGGTGGGGACCCAACTAATGAAAAACTGTTTTTT,CASSQGGDPTNEKLFF
TRBJ2-3,TRBV29-1,once,NA,11,TGCAGCGTTGGGGCAGCAGATACGCAGTATTTT,CSVGAADTQYF
TRBJ1-5,TRBV2,NA,NA,14,TGTGCCAGCAGCGAGACAGCCGTCCTCGGGCCCCAGCATTTT,CASSETAVLGPQHF
TRBJ1-3,TRBV14,few,NA,12,TGTGCCAGCAGTACCACAGGAAACACCATATATTTT,CASSTTGNTIYF
TRBJ1-4,TRBV10-1,NA,TRBD1,16,TGCGCCAGCACTCCAGGGGGCATCGTGGCTAATGAAAAACTGTTTTTT,CASTPGGIVANEKLFF
TRBJ1-5,TRBV29-1,NA,TRBD1,12,TGCAGCGCAGGGGGGGAGAATCAGCCCCAGCATTTT,CSAGGENQPQHF
TRBJ1-2,TRBV19,once,TRBD1,15,TGTGCCAGTAGTGCTCCGGGACAGGGGCTCTATGGCTACACCTTC,CASSAPGQGLYGYTF
TRBJ1-1,TRBV7-9,few,NA,12,TGTGCCAGCGGCAGGCTAGAGACTGAAGCTTTCTTT,CASGRLETEAFF
TRBJ1-2,TRBV20-1,NA,TRBD1,13,TGCAGTGCTAGGCCGGGACAGGGTCGGGGCTACACCTTC,CSARPGQGRGYTF
TRBJ2-5,TRBV7-6,NA,TRBD2,13,TGTGCCAGCAGCTGGACTAGCGGGGAGACCCAGTACTTC,CASSWTSGETQYF
TRBJ1-5,TRBV20-1,few,TRBD1,13,TGCAGTGCTAGATTACAGGGGAATCAGCCCCAGCATTTT,CSARLQGNQPQHF
TRBJ2-1,TRBV12-3/TRBV12-4,NA,NA,15,TGTGCCAGCAGGCACAGGGAAACGGCCTACAATGAGCAGTTCTTC,CASRHRETAYNEQFF
TRBJ2-7,TRBV28,NA,NA,14,TGTGCCAGCAGTTTGGCCCTCCCAGGCTGGGAGCAGTACTTC,CASSLALPGWEQYF
TRBJ2-1,TRBV3-1,NA,TRBD1,13,TGTGCCAGCAGCGAGGACAGGGTTAATGAGCAGTTCTTC,CASSEDRVNEQFF
TRBJ2-7,TRBV5-1,few,NA,14,TGCGCCAGCAGCGATCGGTCTACAACATACGAGCAGTACTTC,CASSDRSTTYEQYF
TRBJ1-5,TRBV20-1,NA,NA,14,TGCAGTGCCCGAGGGGGTAAGAGCAATCAGCCCCAGCATTTT,CSARGGKSNQPQHF
TRBJ1-1,TRBV11-2,NA,NA,14,TGTGCCAGCAGCTTAGGGAACCAGAACACTGAAGCTTTCTTT,CASSLGNQNTEAFF
TRBJ2-1,TRBV14,few,TRBD1,15,TGTGCCAGCAGCCTGACAGGGAAGTCGTACAATGAGCAGTTCTTC,CASSLTGKSYNEQFF